This is a list of T cell receptor beta chains from one sample in a study of a mutant IDH1 vaccine in newly diagnosed glioma. No antigen has been assigned to these receptors. Using immunoSEQ multiplex PCR, the repertoire was profiled, and TCRdb retains in-frame clones only, with some absent. This sample has around 30,000 clones, with roughly 87% found just once. Sample: PBMCs, taken from a glioma patient whose treatment included an IDH1 peptide vaccine. The receptors shown here come from a man in his forties with glioma. Both conserved end residues are trimmed from each CDR3. D genes are given only for firm matches.

v_gene: TRBV19; d_gene: TRBD1; CDR3aa: ASSPNRGRREGTGELF
v_gene: TRBV19; d_gene: TRBD1; CDR3aa: ASSGEFRDRGGGELF
v_gene: TRBV9; d_gene: -; CDR3aa: ASSATGELF
v_gene: TRBV6-5; d_gene: -; CDR3aa: ASSFSGYGYT
v_gene: TRBV27; d_gene: -; CDR3aa: ASSLVGGSYNEQF
v_gene: TRBV6-6; d_gene: -; CDR3aa: ASTSSGTRGGEKLF
v_gene: TRBV18; d_gene: -; CDR3aa: ASSLYGVGSGTYEQY
v_gene: TRBV15; d_gene: -; CDR3aa: ATRAGVANTGELF
v_gene: TRBV19; d_gene: TRBD1; CDR3aa: ATLDRGNEQF
v_gene: TRBV19; d_gene: TRBD1; CDR3aa: ASTGTGRYQPQH
v_gene: TRBV6-1; d_gene: -; CDR3aa: ASSEARGGGYT
v_gene: TRBV25-1; d_gene: TRBD1; CDR3aa: ASSEYLTGEINSPLH
v_gene: TRBV14; d_gene: TRBD1; CDR3aa: ASSQFGTGFNGYT
v_gene: TRBV6-5; d_gene: -; CDR3aa: ASSYGGGRMNTEAF
v_gene: TRBV27; d_gene: TRBD2; CDR3aa: ASSLSGTYNEQF
v_gene: TRBV27; d_gene: -; CDR3aa: ASSSQGRTEAF
v_gene: TRBV5-5; d_gene: -; CDR3aa: ASSFEGRYGYT
v_gene: TRBV6-1; d_gene: -; CDR3aa: ASSGQGYNQPQH